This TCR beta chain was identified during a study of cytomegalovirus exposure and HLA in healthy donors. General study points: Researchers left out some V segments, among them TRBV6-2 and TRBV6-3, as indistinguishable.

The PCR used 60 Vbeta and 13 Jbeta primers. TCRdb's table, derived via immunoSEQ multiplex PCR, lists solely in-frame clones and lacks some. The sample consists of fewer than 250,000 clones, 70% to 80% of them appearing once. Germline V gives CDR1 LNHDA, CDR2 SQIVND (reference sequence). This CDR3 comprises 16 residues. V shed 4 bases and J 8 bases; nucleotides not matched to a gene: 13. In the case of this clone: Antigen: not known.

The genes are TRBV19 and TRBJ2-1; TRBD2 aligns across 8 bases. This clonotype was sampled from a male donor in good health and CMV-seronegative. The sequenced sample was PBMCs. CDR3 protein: CASSNAQRGIGDEQFF. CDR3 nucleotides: TGTGCCAGTAGTAATGCCCAGCGGGGGATCGGGGATGAGCAGTTCTTC.